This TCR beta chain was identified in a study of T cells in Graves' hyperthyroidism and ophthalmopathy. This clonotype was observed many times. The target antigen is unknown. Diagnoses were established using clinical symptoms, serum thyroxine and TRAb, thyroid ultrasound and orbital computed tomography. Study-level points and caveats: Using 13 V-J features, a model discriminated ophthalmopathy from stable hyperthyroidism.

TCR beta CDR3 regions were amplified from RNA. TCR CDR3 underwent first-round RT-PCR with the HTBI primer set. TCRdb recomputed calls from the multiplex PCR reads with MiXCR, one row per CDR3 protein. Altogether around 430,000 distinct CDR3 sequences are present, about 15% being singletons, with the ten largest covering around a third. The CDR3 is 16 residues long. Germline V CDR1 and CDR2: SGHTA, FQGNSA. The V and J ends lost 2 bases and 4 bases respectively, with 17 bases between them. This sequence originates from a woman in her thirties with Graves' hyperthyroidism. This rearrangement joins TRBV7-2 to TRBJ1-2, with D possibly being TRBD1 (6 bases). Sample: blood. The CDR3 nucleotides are TGTGCCAGCAGCTTAAGGGGGAGCGGGATGATCTATGGCTACACCTTC. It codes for CASSLRGSGMIYGYTF.